This TCR beta chain comes out of a study of T cell responses to AZD1222 COVID-19 vaccine. Clones were sequenced by immunoSEQ multiplex PCR, and TCRdb holds only the in-frame ones, with some missing. The repertoire holds 150,000 or so clones, with around 83% as singletons. Germline trimming cut 4 bases from V and 6 bases from J; bases unmatched to any gene: 11. The length of the CDR3 is 16 residues. Germline CDR1 reads LGHDT; CDR2 reads YNNKEL (reference sequence). The chain couples TRBV3-1 (or the pseudogene TRBV3-2) to TRBJ2-2, with 7 nucleotides matching TRBD1. The specimen was peripheral blood, collected on day 0 of MenACWY control vaccination. The receptor was isolated from an adult in good health. This chain's CDR3 is CASSLGQLVTAGELFF. CDR3 DNA sequence: TGTGCCAGCAGCCTGGGACAGCTGGTTACCGCCGGGGAGCTGTTTTTT.